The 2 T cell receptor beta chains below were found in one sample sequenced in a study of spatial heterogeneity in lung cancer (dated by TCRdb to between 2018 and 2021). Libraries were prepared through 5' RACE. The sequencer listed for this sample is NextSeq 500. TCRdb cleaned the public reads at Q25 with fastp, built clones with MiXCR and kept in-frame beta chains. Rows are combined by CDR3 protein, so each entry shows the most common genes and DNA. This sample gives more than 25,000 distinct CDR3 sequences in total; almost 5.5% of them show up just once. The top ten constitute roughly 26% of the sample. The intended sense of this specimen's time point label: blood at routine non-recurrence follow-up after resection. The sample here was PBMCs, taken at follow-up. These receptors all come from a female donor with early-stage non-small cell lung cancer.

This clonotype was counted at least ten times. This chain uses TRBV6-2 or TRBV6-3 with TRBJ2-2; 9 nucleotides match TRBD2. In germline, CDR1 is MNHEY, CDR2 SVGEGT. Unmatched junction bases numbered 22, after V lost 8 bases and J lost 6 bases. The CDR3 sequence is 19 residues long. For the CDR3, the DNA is TGTGCCAGCTCTCTCCCCTTAGCGGGGGCCTTAATACAGGCCGGGGAGCTGTTTTTT. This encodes CASSLPLAGALIQAGELFF.

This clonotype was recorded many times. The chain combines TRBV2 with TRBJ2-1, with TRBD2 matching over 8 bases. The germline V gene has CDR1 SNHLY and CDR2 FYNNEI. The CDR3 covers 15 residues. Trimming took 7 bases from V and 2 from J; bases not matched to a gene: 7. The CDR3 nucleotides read TGTGCCAGCAACCACGGGGGGGGTCCCTACAATGAGCAGTTCTTC. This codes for CASNHGGGPYNEQFF.